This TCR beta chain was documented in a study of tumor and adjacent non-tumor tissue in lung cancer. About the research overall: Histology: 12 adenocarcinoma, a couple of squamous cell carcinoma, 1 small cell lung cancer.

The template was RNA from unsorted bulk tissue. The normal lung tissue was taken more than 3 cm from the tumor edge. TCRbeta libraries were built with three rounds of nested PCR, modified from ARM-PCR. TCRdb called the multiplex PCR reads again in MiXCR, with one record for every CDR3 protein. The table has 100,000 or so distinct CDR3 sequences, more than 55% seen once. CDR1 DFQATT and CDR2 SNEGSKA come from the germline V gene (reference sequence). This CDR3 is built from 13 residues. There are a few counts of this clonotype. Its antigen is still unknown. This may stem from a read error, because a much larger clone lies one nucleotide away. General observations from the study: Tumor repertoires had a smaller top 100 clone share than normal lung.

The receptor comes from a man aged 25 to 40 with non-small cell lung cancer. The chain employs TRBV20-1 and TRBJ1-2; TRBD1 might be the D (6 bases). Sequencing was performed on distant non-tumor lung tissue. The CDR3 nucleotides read TGCAGTGCTAGGCCGCCTGGGGGCTATAGCTACACCTTC. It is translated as CSARPPGGYSYTF.